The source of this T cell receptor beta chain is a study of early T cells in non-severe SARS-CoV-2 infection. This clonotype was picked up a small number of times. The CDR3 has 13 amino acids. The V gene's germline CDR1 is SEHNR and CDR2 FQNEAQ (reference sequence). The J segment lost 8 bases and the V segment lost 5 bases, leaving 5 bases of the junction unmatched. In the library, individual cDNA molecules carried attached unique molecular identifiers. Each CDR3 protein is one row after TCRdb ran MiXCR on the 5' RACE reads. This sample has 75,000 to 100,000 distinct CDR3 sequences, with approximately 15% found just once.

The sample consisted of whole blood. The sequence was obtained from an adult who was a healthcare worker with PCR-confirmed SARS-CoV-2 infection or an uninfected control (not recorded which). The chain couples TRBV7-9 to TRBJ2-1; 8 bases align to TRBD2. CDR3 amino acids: CASSNGLADEQFF. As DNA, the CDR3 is TGTGCCAGCAGCAACGGACTAGCCGATGAGCAGTTCTTC.